A selection of T cell receptor beta chains follows, all from one sample in a study of T cell repertoires in cytomegalovirus infection. Their target antigens are unknown. TCRdb passed the reads through MiXCR, listing each CDR3 protein once. The sample has around 900,000 distinct CDR3 sequences; around 31% are singletons. Source: cultured CD8+ T cells from PBMCs, taken from culture after CMV antigen stimulation. The receptors were sampled from a human donor in good health (CMV status not recorded). Some clones in this sample may be carry-over from other donors' samples. Each CDR3 is given without its conserved first and last residue.

v_call,j_call,cdr3_length,cdr3_aa
TRBV6-2/TRBV6-3,TRBJ2-3,13,ASSSDWIYTDTQY
TRBV25-1,TRBJ2-3,10,ASSERRDTQY
TRBV9,TRBJ1-1,11,ASSVVGTDEAF
TRBV24-1,TRBJ1-1,13,ATSDPGQGNTEAF
TRBV12-3/TRBV12-4,TRBJ2-6,16,ASSSGQAQFSGANVLT
TRBV9,TRBJ2-3,15,ASSVGTDPELTDTQY
TRBV27,TRBJ1-5,15,ASSLSGPVGTWGPQH
TRBV7-4,TRBJ2-7,12,ASSLAGRAYEQY
TRBV10-3,TRBJ2-3,13,AIGGDFPSTDTQY
TRBV10-1,TRBJ1-1,11,ASSAGTGSEAF
TRBV7-7,TRBJ2-5,14,ASSFKVAGRQETQY
TRBV6-2/TRBV6-3,TRBJ2-2,15,ASSYPNTGSNTGELF
TRBV20-1,TRBJ1-1,9,SARTGPGAF
TRBV6-1,TRBJ1-1,14,ASIFHSRGENTEAF
TRBV7-6,TRBJ1-1,13,ASSPSTGVNTEAF
TRBV7-8,TRBJ2-7,16,ASSLSGLLGQGVGEQY
TRBV6-6,TRBJ2-7,12,ASSYHRGHNEQY
TRBV6-1,TRBJ2-7,12,ASRPGTSGYEQY
TRBV2,TRBJ2-3,13,ASSEGDRGTDTQY
TRBV6-2/TRBV6-3,TRBJ1-6,13,ATGGRRRKNSPLH
TRBV20-1,TRBJ2-2,12,SALDRTNTGELF
TRBV7-6,TRBJ2-5,11,ASSLISGETQY
TRBV27,TRBJ2-1,14,ASSLSAGEVYNEQF
TRBV7-9,TRBJ2-3,12,ASSWSGETDTQY
TRBV7-2,TRBJ1-6,15,ASSLFPAGIHNSPLH
TRBV10-1,TRBJ1-1,10,ASSDGSTEAF
TRBV6-1,TRBJ1-2,13,ASSENWAANYGYT
TRBV10-3,TRBJ1-5,10,AISTGGRDQH
TRBV5-1,TRBJ1-1,13,ASSGGTGISTEAF
TRBV7-9,TRBJ1-1,13,ASSSIDDEVTEAF
TRBV7-8,TRBJ2-7,11,ASFSSVTYEQY
TRBV27,TRBJ2-7,13,ASSLTGGLFYEQY
TRBV27,TRBJ1-4,11,ASSTSRDRPLF
TRBV5-4,TRBJ2-1,11,ASSLKGAPEQF
TRBV7-3,TRBJ2-1,14,ASSLWWDREDDEQF
TRBV6-5,TRBJ2-3,13,ACSPTSGYTDTQY
TRBV20-1,TRBJ2-3,12,SAEDGVSTDTQY
TRBV24-1,TRBJ2-5,12,ATSDKKSGETQY
TRBV6-6,TRBJ1-6,11,ASRDYNNSPLH
TRBV7-9,TRBJ2-3,13,ASSLVGLDTDTQY
TRBV7-6,TRBJ1-5,15,ASSVGRAGYSNQPQH